This T cell receptor beta chain was recovered during a study of beta chain features in type 1 diabetes. Points from the study as a whole: Researchers report that Type 1 diabetes patients had moderately but significantly shorter TCRB CDR3s across all four CD4+ subsets.

All of the isolated RNA was reverse transcribed, so expressed TCRB transcripts were sequenced. Assay used: immunoSEQ multiplex PCR; TCRdb lists only in-frame clones, some missing. Among a few hundred thousand clones listed, approximately 15% were seen once. The germline V gene encodes CDR1 SEHNR and CDR2 FQNEAQ (reference sequence). V shed 5 bases and J shed 3 bases, with 16 bases lying between them. This CDR3 comprises 15 residues. This clone occurred a few times. Antigen specificity is unknown. Sequencing used naive CD4+ T cells from blood. J is TRBJ1-1 and V is TRBV7-9; D perhaps matches TRBD1 (5 bases). The receptor was isolated from a man younger than 45 with type 1 diabetes. CDR3 DNA: TGTGCCAGCAGCGGGGACTTAGCGGGGTACACTGAAGCTTTCTTT. This sequence encodes CASSGDLAGYTEAFF.